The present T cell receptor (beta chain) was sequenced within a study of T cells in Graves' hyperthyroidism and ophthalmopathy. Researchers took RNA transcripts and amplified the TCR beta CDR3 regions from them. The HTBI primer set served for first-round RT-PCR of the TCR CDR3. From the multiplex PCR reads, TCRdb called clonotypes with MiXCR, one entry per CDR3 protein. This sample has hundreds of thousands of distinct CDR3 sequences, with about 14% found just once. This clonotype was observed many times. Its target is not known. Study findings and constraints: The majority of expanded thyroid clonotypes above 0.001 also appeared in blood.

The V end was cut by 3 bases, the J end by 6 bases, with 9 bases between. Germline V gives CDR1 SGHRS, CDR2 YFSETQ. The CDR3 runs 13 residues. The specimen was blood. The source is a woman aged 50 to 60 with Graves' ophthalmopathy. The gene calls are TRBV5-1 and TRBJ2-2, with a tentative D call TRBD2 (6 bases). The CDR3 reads CASSSREAGELFF. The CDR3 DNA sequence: TGCGCCAGCAGCTCTAGGGAGGCCGGGGAGCTGTTTTTT.